The clone carrying this TCR beta chain was observed many times. Its antigen is undetermined. This entry belongs to a study of T cells in Graves' hyperthyroidism and ophthalmopathy. Findings and limits, study-wide: Most clonotypes expanded in thyroid above 0.001 were likewise present in blood. Median prediction lead before ophthalmopathy onset was about 6.5 months with the model.

The diagnostic basis comprised clinical symptoms, serum thyroxine and TRAb, thyroid ultrasound and orbital computed tomography. The CDR3 has 14 amino acids. Trimming stripped 2 bases from V and 5 bases from J, with 12 bases between. Germline assignment: CDR1 MNHEY and CDR2 SVGEGT. What was amplified from RNA transcripts were TCR beta CDR3 regions. HTBI primers were used for first-round RT-PCR of the TCR CDR3. Via MiXCR, TCRdb re-called the multiplex PCR reads, giving one row per CDR3 protein. The table lists about 560,000 distinct CDR3 sequences, approximately 16% of them singletons, with around a sixth in the top ten.

Specimen: blood. This TCR was recovered from a woman between 18 and 29 years old with Graves' hyperthyroidism. The rearrangement uses TRBV6-2 or TRBV6-3 and TRBJ2-5, with D perhaps TRBD2 (6 bases). The CDR3, as DNA: TGTGCCAGCAGTTACGGAGTGGGGAGGGAGACCCAGTACTTC. Protein sequence: CASSYGVGRETQYF.